This paragraph reports one TCR beta chain. The antigen is not known. Between the trimmed V and J ends, which lost 2 bases and 4 bases, there was a span of 11 bases. Germline V lookup: CDR1 MNHEY, CDR2 SMNVEV (reference sequence). The CDR3 is made up of 14 amino acids. Via MiXCR, TCRdb re-called the 5' RACE reads, giving one row per CDR3 protein. The sample holds approximately 400,000 distinct CDR3 sequences, roughly 26% seen once. The sample belongs to a study of CD8 T cells in ankylosing spondylitis. Whole-study findings and limits: For ankylosing spondylitis blood, a TCR beta motif of several highly homologous variants appeared characteristic.

Sequencing input: blood, either unsorted or a sorted T cell fraction (not recorded which). The chain carries TRBV27 and TRBJ1-2; D is unresolved. The source of this sequence is a male donor with ankylosing spondylitis. The CDR3 is CASSLGAQLYGYTF. Written as DNA, the CDR3 is TGTGCCAGCAGTTTAGGAGCACAGCTCTATGGCTACACCTTC.